What follows is one T cell receptor beta chain and its context. Its specificity is unknown. The germline gives CDR1 SEHNR, CDR2 FQNEAQ (reference sequence). This CDR3 has 16 amino acids. After removal of 5 bases from V and 4 bases from J, the junction contained 4 bases not matched to a gene. These data belong to a study of OX40 agonist ivuxolimab in advanced cancers. Looking at the study overall: Patients received ivuxolimab, an intravenous treatment, every 2 weeks at 0.01 to 10 mg/kg. Patients treated during dose escalation were battling hepatocellular carcinoma, melanoma, renal cell or head and neck cancer.

Study outcomes and limitations: Averaging showed that CD8+ T cells had more expanded clones than CD4+ did.

Method: immunoSEQ multiplex PCR; TCRdb's copy keeps in-frame clones and lacks some. The table has around 29,000 clones, approximately 93% seen once; the top ten hold roughly a tenth. The TCR sequence derives from an adult with an advanced solid tumor such as melanoma, head and neck, liver or kidney cancer. V and J are TRBV7-9 and TRBJ2-5; TRBD2 agrees at 16 bases. The source material was CD4+ or CD8+ T cells sorted from blood, sampled in a trial of the OX40 agonist ivuxolimab. The chain's CDR3 is CASSPGTSGRAETQYF. As DNA, the CDR3 is TGTGCCAGCAGCCCTGGGACTAGCGGGAGGGCAGAGACCCAGTACTTC.